A single sample gave rise to the 27 T cell receptor beta chains below, sequenced in a study of T-cell reconstitution after alpha-beta-depleted transplantation in children. This sample's TCRbeta library carried unique molecular identifier barcodes. From the PCR reads, TCRdb called clonotypes with MiXCR, one entry per CDR3 protein. The table has fewer than 750,000 distinct CDR3 sequences, 25% to 30% seen once. The specimen was PBMCs, collected before TCRalphabeta/CD19-depleted stem cell transplant. These receptors all come from a boy less than two years old with Wiskott-Aldrich syndrome, due to receive a stem cell transplant.

The chain links TRBV15 to TRBJ1-1; D is ambiguous. V was cut by 3 bases and J by 3 bases, with 8 bases left in between. The CDR3 consists of 13 residues. Germline V gene data show CDR1 as LNHNV and CDR2 as YYDKDF (reference sequence). CDR3 in DNA: TGTGCCACCAGCAGTCGAGGAGACACTGAAGCTTTCTTT. It encodes CATSSRGDTEAFF. The full variable domain, its missing parts supplied by reference TRBV15 and TRBJ1-1, is DAMVIQNPRYQVTQFGKPVTLSCSQTLNHNVMYWYQQKSSQAPKLLFHYYDKDFNNEADTPDNFQSRRPNTSFCFLDIRSPGLGDTAMYLCATSSRGDTEAFFGQGTRLTVV.

V and J are TRBV9 and TRBJ2-1, with a possible D match to TRBD2 (6 bases). The germline gives CDR1 SGDLS, CDR2 YYNGEE. The CDR3 loop spans 12 amino acids. V gave up 0 bases and J gave up 10 bases, with 8 bases separating them. CDR3 loop: CASSVVGGEQFF. The CDR3, as DNA: TGTGCCAGCAGCGTAGTGGGAGGCGAGCAGTTCTTC.

The rearrangement links TRBV6-5 to TRBJ2-1; 10 bases line up with TRBD2. Germline assignment: CDR1 MNHEY and CDR2 SVGAGI. V was clipped by 10 bases and J by 5 bases; unmatched bases: 2. CDR3 size: 12 residues. CDR3 bases: TGTGCCACTCTAGCGGGAGACAATGAGCAGTTCTTC. Its protein is CATLAGDNEQFF.

The chain is built from TRBV9 and TRBJ2-2, with a tentative D call TRBD1 (5 bases). CDR1 and CDR2 (germline): SGDLS, YYNGEE. This CDR3 contains 16 residues. The V gene lost 0 bases and the J gene lost 1 base, with 10 bases spanning the gap. CDR3 amino acids: CASSVDGAGNTGELFF. For the CDR3, the DNA is TGTGCCAGCAGCGTAGATGGGGCAGGGAACACCGGGGAGCTGTTTTTT. Drawing the rest from reference TRBV9 and TRBJ2-2, the complete variable domain is DSGVTQTPKHLITATGQRVTLRCSPRSGDLSVYWYQQSLDQGLQFLIQYYNGEERAKGNILERFSAQQFPDLHSELNLSSLELGDSALYFCASSVDGAGNTGELFFGEGSRLTVL.

This chain connects TRBV6-2 or TRBV6-3 to TRBJ2-7, with D uncertain. The CDR3 totals 16 residues. V gave up 6 bases and J gave up 1 base, with 19 bases separating them. Per germline, CDR1 MNHEY and CDR2 SVGEGT. The CDR3, as DNA: TGTGCCAGCAGCCTCCTTGGGTCCGGACGTTCCTACGAGCAGTACTTC. Protein: CASSLLGSGRSYEQYF.

The table lists this clonotype with a few counts. The J gene is TRBJ1-1, the V gene TRBV5-1; D ambiguous. Germline V gene sequence: CDR1 SGHRS, CDR2 YFSETQ. V was clipped by 5 bases and J by 4 bases, with 21 bases between them. The CDR3 sequence is 16 residues long. The CDR3: CASRPGIVGVGTEAFF. The CDR3 nucleotides read TGCGCCAGCAGGCCGGGAATCGTAGGAGTGGGCACTGAAGCTTTCTTT.

A note on this clonotype: Germline is not matched at one junction end, which may reflect a read error. The rearrangement joins TRBV20-1 to TRBJ2-7, with 7 bases aligning to TRBD2. Germline V CDR1 and CDR2: DFQATT, SNEGSKA (reference sequence). The CDR3 consists of 16 residues. The CDR3 coding sequence is TGCTGTGCTAGAGATCACGGGAGCGGGACGTCCTACGAGCAGTACTTC. Amino acids: CCARDHGSGTSYEQYF.

The sample holds a few counts of this clonotype. The J gene is TRBJ2-1, the V gene TRBV5-1, with a tentative D call TRBD1 (6 bases). CDR3 length: 14 residues. V was pared by 2 bases and J by 8 bases, with 14 bases between. The germline CDR1 and CDR2 sequences are SGHRS and YFSETQ. In DNA form, the CDR3 reads TGCGCCAGCAGCTTCACAGGGACCCATGATGAGCAGTTCTTC. This encodes CASSFTGTHDEQFF.

The V gene is TRBV28, the J gene TRBJ1-6, with TRBD1 as a possible D gene (5 bases). The V end was cut by 3 bases, the J end by 5 bases, with 8 bases between. Germline loops: CDR1 MDHEN, CDR2 SYDVKM. This CDR3 is built from 14 residues. The CDR3 sequence is CASSLIGDNSPLHF. CDR3 sequence (DNA): TGTGCCAGCAGTTTGATAGGGGATAATTCACCCCTCCACTTT.

The sample holds a few counts of this clonotype. Because the CDR3 is missing its conserved closing phenylalanine or tryptophan, this is likely a read error. The DNA is left out, because the CDR3 cannot be placed on it with certainty; the CDR3 is given as TCRdb lists it. The chain couples TRBV7-3 to TRBJ2-1; the listed D gene, TRBD1, was not tested against the DNA. Germline V lookup: CDR1 SGHTA, CDR2 FQGTGA. The CDR3 sequence runs 9 residues, both termini included. The CDR3 sequence is CASSLLGEI.

This clonotype came up a few times. The chain employs TRBV29-1 and TRBJ1-1; D unresolved. V was clipped by 2 bases and J by 5 bases, with 15 bases between them. The germline CDR1 and CDR2 sequences are SQVTM and ANQGSEA. There are 14 residues in the CDR3. Here the CDR3 DNA reads TGCAGCGTTGAAAGTGGGAGGTTGAGGACTGAAGCTTTCTTT. Amino acids: CSVESGRLRTEAFF.

This chain links TRBV7-9 with TRBJ2-1, with D maybe TRBD2 (5 bases). CDR1 is SEHNR, CDR2 FQNEAQ, per germline (reference sequence). CDR3 size: 15 residues. V was trimmed by 0 bases and J by 9 bases, leaving 15 bases between them. CDR3 protein: CASSLALGGRGEQFF. CDR3 bases: TGTGCCAGCAGCTTAGCTCTCGGTGGGAGAGGTGAGCAGTTCTTC.

This clonotype occurred a few times. The CDR3 DNA reads as TGTGCCATCAGTGACGAGGGGCCCTTGGACGAGCAGTACTTC. This gives the protein CAISDEGPLDEQYF. The J gene is TRBJ2-7, the V gene TRBV10-3; the D call may be TRBD1 or TRBD2 (5 bases each). Germline assignment: CDR1 ENHRY and CDR2 SYGVKD. Between the trimmed V and J ends, which lost 3 bases and 5 bases, there was a span of 14 bases. The CDR3 is 14 amino acids.

The rearrangement joins TRBV5-1 to TRBJ2-1; D is perhaps TRBD2 (6 bases). The germline CDR1 and CDR2 sequences are SGHRS and YFSETQ. Between the trimmed V and J ends, which lost 1 base and 3 bases, there was a span of 14 bases. The CDR3 runs to 16 residues. The CDR3 DNA follows: TGCGCCAGCAGCTTGAGGGTAGGACTATTCTACAATGAGCAGTTCTTC. The encoded protein is CASSLRVGLFYNEQFF.

In its sample, this clonotype was seen a few times. The chain carries TRBV4-2 and TRBJ2-5, with D possibly TRBD2 on 6 matching bases. V was cut by 4 bases and J by 4 bases, with 19 bases left in between. This CDR3 contains 16 residues. Germline V lookup: CDR1 LGHNA, CDR2 YNFKEQ. The CDR3: CASSPSRGAKLETQYF. CDR3 nucleotide sequence: TGTGCCAGCAGCCCCTCCCGCGGGGCCAAACTAGAGACCCAGTACTTC.

This clonotype was seen a handful of times. The chain has TRBV28 and TRBJ2-1, with 9 positions matching TRBD2. V was clipped by 6 bases and J by 6 bases; unmatched bases: 9. Germline loops: CDR1 MDHEN, CDR2 SYDVKM. This CDR3 region has 15 residues. The CDR3 region is CASSPIAGDSNEQFF. The CDR3 DNA reads as TGTGCCAGCAGCCCGATAGCGGGAGACTCCAATGAGCAGTTCTTC.

This rearrangement joins TRBV11-2 to TRBJ2-1; maybe TRBD2 (5 bases). Germline lookup yields CDR1 SGHAT and CDR2 FQNNGV. The CDR3 has 18 amino acids. The V end was cut by 5 bases, the J end by 0 bases, with 20 bases between. CDR3: CASSIQAPAVSSYNEQFF. The CDR3 DNA is TGTGCCAGCAGCATACAAGCCCCAGCGGTAAGCTCCTACAATGAGCAGTTCTTC.

The sample holds a few counts of this clonotype. The rearrangement uses TRBV5-1 and TRBJ2-1, with 7 bases aligning to TRBD2. Germline V CDR1 and CDR2: SGHRS, YFSETQ. The CDR3 is made up of 17 amino acids. J gave up 9 bases and V 1 base, and 16 bases lay outside the gene matches. CDR3 residues: CASSLSPPERGYSEQFF. CDR3 in DNA: TGCGCCAGCAGCTTGTCCCCCCCTGAGCGGGGTTATAGTGAGCAGTTCTTC.

This clonotype came up a few times. The chain links TRBV5-1 to TRBJ2-2; D ambiguous. V was clipped by 4 bases and J by 0 bases, with 10 bases between them. The CDR3 loop spans 15 amino acids. The V gene's germline CDR1 is SGHRS and CDR2 YFSETQ. Here the CDR3 reads CASSPGPTNTGELFF. The CDR3 DNA reads TGCGCCAGCAGCCCCGGACCTACGAACACCGGGGAGCTGTTTTTT.

This clonotype was counted a few times. The V and J genes are TRBV5-1 and TRBJ2-7; 8 bases map to TRBD1. The CDR3 extends over 14 amino acids. Unmatched junction bases numbered 5, after V lost 2 bases and J lost 4 bases. CDR1 is SGHRS and CDR2 is YFSETQ in the germline V gene. This chain's CDR3 is CASSFFDRGYEQYF. As DNA, the CDR3 is TGCGCCAGCAGCTTTTTCGACAGGGGTTACGAGCAGTACTTC. Full variable domain (outside the CDR3, taken from reference TRBV5-1 and TRBJ2-7): KAGVTQTPRYLIKTRGQQVTLSCSPISGHRSVSWYQQTPGQGLQFLFEYFSETQRNKGNFPGRFSGRQFSNSRSEMNVSTLELGDSALYLCASSFFDRGYEQYFGPGTRLTVT.

The table lists this clonotype with a few counts. The J gene is TRBJ1-6, the V gene TRBV12-3 or TRBV12-4, with 9 bases matching TRBD1. V gave up 6 bases and J gave up 10 bases; unmatched junction bases: 10. The CDR3 contains 15 residues. CDR3 protein: CASSRGQGVNSPLHF. CDR3 DNA: TGTGCCAGCAGCCGGGGACAGGGAGTCAACTCACCCCTCCACTTT.

This rearrangement joins TRBV20-1 to TRBJ2-5; D might be TRBD1 (6 bases). The V gene lost 6 bases and the J gene lost 3 bases, with 11 bases spanning the gap. Looked up from germline, CDR1 is DFQATT and CDR2 is SNEGSKA (reference sequence). The CDR3 runs 12 residues. This CDR3 reads CSARTVKETQYF. In nucleotides, the CDR3 is TGCAGTGCGCGGACAGTTAAAGAGACCCAGTACTTC.

The V call is TRBV9, the J call TRBJ2-1; 14 bases are a match to TRBD2. The CDR3 is made up of 19 amino acids. With V trimmed by 4 bases and J by 7 bases, 16 bases remained unmatched. Looked up from germline, CDR1 is SGDLS and CDR2 is YYNGEE. CDR3 bases: TGTGCCAGCAGCCCCAGCCTTGGAGGGACTAGCGGGAGTAGAAATGAGCAGTTCTTC. Translating it yields CASSPSLGGTSGSRNEQFF.

A few counts support this clonotype. V is TRBV27 and J is TRBJ2-3; perhaps D is TRBD1 or TRBD2 (6 bases each). The germline gives CDR1 MNHEY, CDR2 SMNVEV (reference sequence). The CDR3 is 14 residues long. Trimming cost V 6 bases and J 3 bases, with 13 bases left between them. The DNA of the CDR3 is TGTGCCAGCAGATGGCGCGGGACAACAGATACGCAGTATTTT. It yields the protein CASRWRGTTDTQYF.

The V and J genes are TRBV6-5 and TRBJ1-4; possibly TRBD1 for D (5 bases). CDR3 length equals 14 residues. V lost 4 bases and J 9 bases, leaving 15 bases between the germline ends. The V gene's germline CDR1 is MNHEY and CDR2 SVGAGI. CDR3 protein: CASSLYRDVQKLFF. CDR3 DNA: TGTGCCAGCAGTTTATATCGGGACGTCCAAAAACTGTTTTTT.

V is TRBV10-3 and J is TRBJ2-7; TRBD2 matches 12 bases. The length of the CDR3 is 15 residues. V shed 5 bases, J shed 1 base, and the junction held 3 bases outside the gene matches. Germline lookup yields CDR1 ENHRY and CDR2 SYGVKD. CDR3 region: CAISKLAGGSYEQYF. CDR3 nucleotide sequence: TGTGCCATCAGTAAACTAGCGGGAGGATCCTACGAGCAGTACTTC.

The genes are TRBV20-1 and TRBJ1-2; D gene unclear. This CDR3 has 13 amino acids. With 3 bases removed from V and 6 bases from J, the gap between germline ends came to 14 bases. Germline CDR1 DFQATT, CDR2 SNEGSKA (reference sequence). The CDR3 bases are TGCAGTGCTAGGGCAGGAGCACCCCATGGCTACACCTTC. Encoded protein: CSARAGAPHGYTF.